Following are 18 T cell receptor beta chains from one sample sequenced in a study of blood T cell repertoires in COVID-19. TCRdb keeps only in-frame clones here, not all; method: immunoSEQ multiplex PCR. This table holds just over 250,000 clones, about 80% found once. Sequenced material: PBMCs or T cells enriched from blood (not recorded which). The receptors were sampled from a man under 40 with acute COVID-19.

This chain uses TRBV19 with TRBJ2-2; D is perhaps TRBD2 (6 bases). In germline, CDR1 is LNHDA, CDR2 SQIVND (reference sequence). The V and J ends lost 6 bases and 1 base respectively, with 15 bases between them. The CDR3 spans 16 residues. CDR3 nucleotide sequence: TGTGCCAGTAGCGCGGTGGGACTCGGGAACACCGGGGAGCTGTTTTTT. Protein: CASSAVGLGNTGELFF.

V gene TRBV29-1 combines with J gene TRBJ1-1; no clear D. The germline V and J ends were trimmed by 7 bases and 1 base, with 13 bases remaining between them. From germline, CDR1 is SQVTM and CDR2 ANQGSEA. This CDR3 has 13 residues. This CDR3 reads CSAKRSPNTEAFF. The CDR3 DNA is TGCAGCGCAAAGAGGTCCCCGAACACTGAAGCTTTCTTT.

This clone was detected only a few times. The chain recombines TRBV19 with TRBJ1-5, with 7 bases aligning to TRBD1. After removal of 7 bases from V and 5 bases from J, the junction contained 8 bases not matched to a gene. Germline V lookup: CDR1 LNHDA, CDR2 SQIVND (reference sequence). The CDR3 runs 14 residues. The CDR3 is CASTTGESYQPQHF. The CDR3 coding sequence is TGTGCCAGTACTACAGGGGAATCCTATCAGCCCCAGCATTTT. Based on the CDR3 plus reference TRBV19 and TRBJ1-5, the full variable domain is DGGITQSPKYLFRKEGQNVTLSCEQNLNHDAMYWYRQDPGQGLRLIYYSQIVNDFQKGDIAEGYSVSREKKESFPLTVTSAQKNPTAFYLCASTTGESYQPQHFGDGTRLSIL.

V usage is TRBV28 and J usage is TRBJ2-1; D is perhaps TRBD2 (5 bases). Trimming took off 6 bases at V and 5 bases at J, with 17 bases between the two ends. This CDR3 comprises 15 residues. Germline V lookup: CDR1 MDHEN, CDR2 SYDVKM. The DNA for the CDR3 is TGTGCCAGCAGCCCTCGGGGTCGTAGAGACAATGAGCAGTTCTTC. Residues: CASSPRGRRDNEQFF.

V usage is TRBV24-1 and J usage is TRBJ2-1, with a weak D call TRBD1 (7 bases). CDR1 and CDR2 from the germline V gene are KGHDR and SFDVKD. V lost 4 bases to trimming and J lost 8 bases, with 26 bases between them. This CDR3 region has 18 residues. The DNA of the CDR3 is TGTGCCACCAGTGAACGCAGGGGGGTGTCTCTAACTGTACATGAGCAGTTCTTC. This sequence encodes CATSERRGVSLTVHEQFF.

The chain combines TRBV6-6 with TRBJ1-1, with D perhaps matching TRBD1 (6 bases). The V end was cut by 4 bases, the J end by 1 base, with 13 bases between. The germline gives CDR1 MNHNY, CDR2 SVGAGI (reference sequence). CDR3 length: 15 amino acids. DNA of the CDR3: TGTGCCAGCAGTTTACAGGGAGCTGCGAACACTGAAGCTTTCTTT. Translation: CASSLQGAANTEAFF.

The CDR3 DNA reads TGTGCCACCAGTGACGAACAGGGGTCGGGCACAGATACGCAGTATTTT. It codes for CATSDEQGSGTDTQYF. This sequence joins TRBV24-1 and TRBJ2-3; 7 bases align to TRBD1. The V segment lost 4 bases and the J segment 1 base; nucleotides outside the gene matches: 7. Germline V gene lookup returns CDR1 KGHDR and CDR2 SFDVKD. This CDR3 has 16 amino acids.

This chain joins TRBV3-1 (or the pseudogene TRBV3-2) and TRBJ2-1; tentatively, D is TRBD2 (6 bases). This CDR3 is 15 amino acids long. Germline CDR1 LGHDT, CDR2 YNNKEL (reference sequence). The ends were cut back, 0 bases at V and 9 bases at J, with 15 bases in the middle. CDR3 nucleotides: TGTGCCAGCAGCCAAGATCCGGGAGTACTAGTTGAGCAGTTCTTC. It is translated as CASSQDPGVLVEQFF.

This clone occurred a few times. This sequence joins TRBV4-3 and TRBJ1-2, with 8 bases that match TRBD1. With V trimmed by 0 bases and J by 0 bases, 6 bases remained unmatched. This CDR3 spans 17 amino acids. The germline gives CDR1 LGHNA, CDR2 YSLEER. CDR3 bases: TGCGCCAGCAGCCAAGAGGGGCAGGGGGCCTCTAACTATGGCTACACCTTC. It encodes CASSQEGQGASNYGYTF.

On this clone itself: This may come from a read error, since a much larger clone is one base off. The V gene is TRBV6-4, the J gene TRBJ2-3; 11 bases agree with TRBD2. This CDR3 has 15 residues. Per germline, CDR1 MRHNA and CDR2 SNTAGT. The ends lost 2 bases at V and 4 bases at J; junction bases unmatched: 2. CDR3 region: CASSDISGGADTQYF. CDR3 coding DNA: TGTGCCAGCAGTGACATTAGCGGGGGGGCAGATACGCAGTATTTT.

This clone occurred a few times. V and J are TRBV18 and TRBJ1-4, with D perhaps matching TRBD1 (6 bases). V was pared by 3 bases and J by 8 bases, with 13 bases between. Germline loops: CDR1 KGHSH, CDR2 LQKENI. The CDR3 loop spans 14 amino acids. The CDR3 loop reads CASSPSGHGEKLFF. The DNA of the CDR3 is TGTGCCAGCTCACCCTCGGGACATGGCGAAAAACTGTTTTTT. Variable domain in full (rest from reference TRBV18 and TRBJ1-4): NAGVMQNPRHLVRRRGQEARLRCSPMKGHSHVYWYRQLPEEGLKFMVYLQKENIIDESGMPKERFSAEFPKEGPSILRIQQVVRGDSAAYFCASSPSGHGEKLFFGSGTQLSVL.

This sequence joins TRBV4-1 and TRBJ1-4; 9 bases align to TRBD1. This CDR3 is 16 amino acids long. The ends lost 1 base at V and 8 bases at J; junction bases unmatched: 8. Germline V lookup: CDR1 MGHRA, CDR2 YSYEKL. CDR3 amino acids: CASSQGAGTGREKLFF. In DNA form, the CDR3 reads TGCGCCAGCAGCCAAGGAGCCGGGACAGGGCGAGAAAAACTGTTTTTT.

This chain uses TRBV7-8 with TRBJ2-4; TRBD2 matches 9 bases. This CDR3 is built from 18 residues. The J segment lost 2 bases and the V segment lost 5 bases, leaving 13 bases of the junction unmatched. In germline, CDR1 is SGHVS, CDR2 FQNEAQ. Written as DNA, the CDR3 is TGTGCCAGCAGCGGTGGGTCCGGGACTAGCTTGCCCAAAAACATTCAGTACTTC. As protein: CASSGGSGTSLPKNIQYF.

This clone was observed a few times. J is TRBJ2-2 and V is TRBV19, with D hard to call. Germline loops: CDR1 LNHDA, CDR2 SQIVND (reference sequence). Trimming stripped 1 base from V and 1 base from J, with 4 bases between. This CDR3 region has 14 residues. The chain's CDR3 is CASSIAWNTGELFF. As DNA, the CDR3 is TGTGCCAGTAGTATAGCCTGGAACACCGGGGAGCTGTTTTTT.

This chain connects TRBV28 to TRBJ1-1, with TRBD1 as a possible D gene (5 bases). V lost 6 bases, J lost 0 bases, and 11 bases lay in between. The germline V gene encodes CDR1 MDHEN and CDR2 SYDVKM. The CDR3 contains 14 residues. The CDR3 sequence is CASSLTGVNTEAFF. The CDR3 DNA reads TGTGCCAGCAGCCTCACAGGAGTGAACACTGAAGCTTTCTTT.

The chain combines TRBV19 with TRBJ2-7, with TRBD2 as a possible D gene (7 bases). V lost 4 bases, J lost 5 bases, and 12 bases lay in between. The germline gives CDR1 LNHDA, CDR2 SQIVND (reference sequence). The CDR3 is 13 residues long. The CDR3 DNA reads TGTGCCAGTAGTAAGGGGGGGGCCAACGAGCAGTACGTC. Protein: CASSKGGANEQYV.

The CDR3 DNA reads as TGTGCCAGCAGCCTTTACGGGGGAAGTGGAGATACGCAGTATTTT. This encodes CASSLYGGSGDTQYF. The chain has TRBV7-9 and TRBJ2-3; weak D call: TRBD2 (6 bases). Per germline, CDR1 SEHNR and CDR2 FQNEAQ (reference sequence). The CDR3 extends over 15 amino acids. Trimming took off 5 bases at V and 5 bases at J, with 17 bases between the two ends.

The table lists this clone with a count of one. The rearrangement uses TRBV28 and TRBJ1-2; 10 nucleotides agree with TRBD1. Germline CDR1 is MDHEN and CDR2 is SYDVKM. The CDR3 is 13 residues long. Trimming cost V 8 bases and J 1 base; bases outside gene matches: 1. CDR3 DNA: TGTGCCAGCGGGACAGGGGTTAACTATGGCTACACCTTC. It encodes CASGTGVNYGYTF.